The source of this T cell receptor (beta chain) is a study of blood T cell repertoires in COVID-19. Background on the study: Material from acute and convalescent COVID-19 was sourced from the United States, Italy and Spain. Sample material is recorded as cDNA or gDNA derived from T cells, B-cell-depleted T cells, or PBMCs.

The CDR3 has 12 residues. Looked up from germline, CDR1 is SGHTA and CDR2 is FQGNSA. V lost 3 bases to trimming and J lost 5 bases, with 7 bases between them. In the source study's methods: Nucleated cell counts were estimated from reference gene primer amplification. Data came from immunoSEQ multiplex PCR; TCRdb stores just in-frame clones and leaves some out. That table gives V, J and clone size, and the DNA gave D and trimming. The data contain tens of thousands of clones, about four fifths of them singletons. Sequenced input: peripheral blood. The receptor was isolated from a human donor in a cohort sampled during active COVID-19. The chain employs TRBV7-2 and TRBJ2-5; D remains unclear. CDR3 sequence (DNA): TGTGCCAGCAGCTTTAACTTGGAGACCCAGTACTTC. Its translation: CASSFNLETQYF.